The 27 T cell receptor beta chains below come from one sample, sequenced in a study of blood T cells in healthy people across ages. Then a second PCR, running about 6 to 11 cycles, was carried out with a sample-barcoded 5' primer and a J-beta primer mix. MiXCR, applied by TCRdb to the 5' RACE reads, yields one record per CDR3 protein. The table records approximately 800,000 distinct CDR3 sequences, 35% to 40% of them present only once. Sequencing input: blood. These TCRs come from a man aged 18 to 29 in good health.

About this clonotype itself: At one end the junction does not follow the germline gene, possibly because of a read error. The chain has TRBV12-3 or TRBV12-4 and TRBJ2-1, with 9 positions matching TRBD2. The length of the CDR3 is 15 residues. Here the CDR3 reads CASSFGRGGGNERFF. In DNA, the CDR3 is TGTGCCAGCAGTTTTGGGCGGGGGGGAGGCAATGAGCGGTTCTTC.

This rearrangement joins TRBV12-3 or TRBV12-4 to TRBJ2-1; no reliable D call. The assigned J gene may be wrong: the sequence end matches TRBJ2-7 better. This CDR3 region has 14 residues. CDR3 sequence reads: CASTSIRFYNEQYF. For the CDR3, the DNA is TGTGCCAGCACCTCGATTAGGTTCTACAATGAGCAGTACTTC.

This rearrangement joins TRBV2 to TRBJ1-4; D remains unclear. Germline loops: CDR1 SNHLY, CDR2 FYNNEI. The CDR3 consists of 14 residues. V dropped 8 bases and J dropped 2 bases, with 12 bases sitting between them. This CDR3 is CASGPGSTNEKLFF. The DNA of the CDR3 is TGTGCCAGCGGCCCAGGCTCCACTAATGAAAAACTGTTTTTT. The full variable domain, its missing parts supplied by reference TRBV2 and TRBJ1-4, is EPEVTQTPSHQVTQMGQEVILRCVPISNHLYFYWYRQILGQKVEFLVSFYNNEISEKSEIFDDQFSVERPDGSNFTLKIRSTKLEDSAMYFCASGPGSTNEKLFFGSGTQLSVL.

V usage is TRBV7-9 and J usage is TRBJ2-1, with 7 bases aligning to TRBD2. Losses at the gene ends were 4 bases for V and 4 bases for J; bases not matched to a gene: 7. CDR1 and CDR2 (germline): SEHNR, FQNEAQ (reference sequence). This CDR3 comprises 15 residues. CDR3 region: CASSSRLAEYNEQFF. CDR3 bases: TGTGCCAGCAGCTCGAGACTAGCTGAGTACAATGAGCAGTTCTTC.

This clonotype was found a few times. The rearrangement uses TRBV12-3 or TRBV12-4 and TRBJ2-1, with TRBD2 as a possible D gene (5 bases). This CDR3 contains 15 residues. The V and J ends lost 2 bases and 4 bases respectively, with 12 bases between them. The CDR3 nucleotides read TGTGCCAGCAGTTTAAGTAGCTTAGCGTACAATGAGCAGTTCTTC. Encoded protein: CASSLSSLAYNEQFF.

The chain employs TRBV7-6 and TRBJ2-7; 10 bases are a match to TRBD2. In germline, CDR1 is SGHVS, CDR2 FNYEAQ. V lost 1 base, J lost 6 bases, and 9 bases stayed unmatched. The CDR3 consists of 16 residues. Here the CDR3 reads CASSLGEGLADVEQYF. The CDR3 DNA sequence: TGTGCCAGCAGCTTAGGAGAAGGACTAGCGGACGTCGAGCAGTACTTC.

J is TRBJ1-6 and V is TRBV20-1; tentatively, D is TRBD1 (5 bases). The CDR3 loop spans 17 amino acids. Trimming took 1 base from V and 1 from J, leaving 14 bases between them. Germline V lookup: CDR1 DFQATT, CDR2 SNEGSKA (reference sequence). The CDR3: CSARGILGGSYNSPLHF. DNA of the CDR3: TGCAGTGCTAGAGGGATCCTGGGGGGATCCTATAATTCACCCCTCCACTTT.

This clonotype was picked up one time. The chain links TRBV7-2 to TRBJ2-3; no firm D call. V lost 2 bases and J 0 bases, leaving 18 bases between the germline ends. CDR1 is SGHTA and CDR2 is FQGNSA in the germline V gene. The CDR3 consists of 18 residues. CDR3 amino acids: CASSLRLGQATSTDTQYF. For the CDR3, the DNA is TGTGCCAGCAGCTTAAGGTTGGGCCAGGCAACTAGCACAGATACGCAGTATTTT.

This chain links TRBV5-5 with TRBJ2-3; 7 nucleotides line up with TRBD1. This CDR3 spans 15 amino acids. V dropped 2 bases and J dropped 0; count of bases not matched to a gene: 3. Germline lookup yields CDR1 SGHKS and CDR2 YYEKEE (reference sequence). The CDR3 reads CASSFRQGSTDTQYF. CDR3 DNA sequence: TGTGCCAGCAGCTTCCGACAGGGCAGCACAGATACGCAGTATTTT.

The chain carries TRBV27 and TRBJ2-2; perhaps TRBD1 as D (5 bases). Trimming stripped 2 bases from V and 2 bases from J, with 9 bases between. CDR1 MNHEY and CDR2 SMNVEV come from the germline V gene (reference sequence). This CDR3 is built from 15 residues. The CDR3 bases are TGTGCCAGCAGTTTAAGACAGATAAACACCGGGGAGCTGTTTTTT. Translating gives CASSLRQINTGELFF.

This clonotype was detected only a few times. Germline and junction disagree at one end, which may indicate a read error. The J gene is TRBJ1-6, the V gene TRBV28, with a weak D call TRBD1 (5 bases). Germline CDR1 MDHEN, CDR2 SYDVKM. This CDR3 is 17 amino acids long. Here the CDR3 DNA reads TGTGCCAGCACATGGGGGGATTTATGGTCCTATAATCCACCCCTCCACTTT. This gives the protein CASTWGDLWSYNPPLHF.

This clonotype occurred a few times. V is TRBV7-2 and J is TRBJ2-4, with D maybe TRBD2 (6 bases). Germline assignment: CDR1 SGHTA and CDR2 FQGNSA. The CDR3 runs to 16 residues. V lost 5 bases and J 0 bases, leaving 14 bases between the germline ends. This chain's CDR3 is CASSRRDSLAKNIQYF. Here the CDR3 DNA reads TGTGCCAGCAGCCGCCGGGACTCCTTAGCCAAAAACATTCAGTACTTC.

J is TRBJ1-2 and V is TRBV4-3; 7 bases are shared with TRBD1. This CDR3 region has 16 residues. Per germline, CDR1 LGHNA and CDR2 YSLEER. Losses at the gene ends were 3 bases for V and 2 bases for J; bases not matched to a gene: 9. The CDR3 coding sequence is TGCGCCAGCAGCCAGGAGTTCCGGGACAGAAACTATGGCTACACCTTC. Protein sequence: CASSQEFRDRNYGYTF.

This clonotype was counted between two and nine times. This chain connects TRBV20-1 to TRBJ2-3; D is unclear. This CDR3 has 14 residues. CDR1 is DFQATT, CDR2 SNEGSKA, per germline (reference sequence). Trimming shortened V by 6 bases and J by 9 bases, and 22 bases separated the two germline ends. In nucleotides, the CDR3 is TGCAGTGCCCGAAAGATGGTCCAAGGTGACACGCAGTATTTT. Translated, it gives CSARKMVQGDTQYF.

This chain connects TRBV24-1 to TRBJ2-7; D gene uncertain. Germline V gives CDR1 KGHDR, CDR2 SFDVKD. The CDR3 is made up of 14 amino acids. The V end lost 3 bases, the J end lost 2 bases, and 10 bases lay between the germline ends. The CDR3 reads CATSDPDLAYEQYF. The CDR3 DNA reads TGTGCCACCAGTGATCCCGATTTAGCCTACGAGCAGTACTTC.

Worth noting for this clonotype: A much larger clone lies one base from this, so it may be a read error. V and J are TRBV11-1 and TRBJ2-5; tentatively, D is TRBD1 or TRBD2 (5 bases each). Germline V gene data show CDR1 as SGHAT and CDR2 as FQDESV (reference sequence). This CDR3 is built from 15 residues. Deletions cut 0 bases from V and 1 base from J, with 9 bases between. In nucleotides, the CDR3 is TGTGCCAGCAGCTTAGCGTGGGGGTCCCAAGAGACCCAGTACTTC. Protein product: CASSLAWGSQETQYF.

CDR3: CSVYDRALGETQFF. As DNA, the CDR3 is TGCAGCGTGTATGACAGGGCCCTCGGAGAGACCCAGTTCTTC. The rearrangement uses TRBV29-1 and TRBJ2-1; 7 nucleotides align to TRBD1. CDR1 is SQVTM and CDR2 is ANQGSEA in the germline V gene. The V segment lost 6 bases and the J segment 13 bases; nucleotides outside the gene matches: 18. The CDR3 covers 14 residues.

This clonotype was observed once. A much larger clone differs from this one at a single base, so this may be a read error. The chain uses TRBV4-1 and TRBJ2-5; TRBD1 agrees at 10 bases. CDR1 is MGHRA and CDR2 is YSYEKL in the germline V gene. The length of the CDR3 is 15 residues. The DNA for the CDR3 is TGCGCCGGCAGCCAAGTTCGGACAGGGGGTGAGACCCAGTACTTC. Amino acid sequence: CAGSQVRTGGETQYF.

This chain uses TRBV25-1 with TRBJ1-2; no definite D call. CDR1 MGHDK and CDR2 SYGVNS come from the germline V gene. This CDR3 has 12 amino acids. V was cut by 3 bases and J by 8 bases, with 10 bases left in between. CDR3 sequence (DNA): TGTGCCAGCAGTGAGGAGCTGGGAGGCTACACCTTC. Its protein is CASSEELGGYTF.

This clonotype was picked up a small number of times. The genes are TRBV20-1 and TRBJ2-5, with TRBD2 matching 9 bases. Germline V gives CDR1 DFQATT, CDR2 SNEGSKA (reference sequence). V was pared by 2 bases and J by 10 bases, with 11 bases of the junction left unmatched. This CDR3 spans 14 amino acids. CDR3 sequence reads: CSARLIGSGGRQYF. The CDR3, as DNA: TGCAGTGCTAGACTCATCGGTAGCGGGGGTCGCCAGTACTTC.

The chain carries TRBV9 and TRBJ1-5; possibly TRBD1 for D (5 bases). The V end was cut by 3 bases, the J end by 6 bases, with 13 bases between. The CDR3 is 14 amino acids. The germline CDR1 and CDR2 sequences are SGDLS and YYNGEE. Here the CDR3 reads CASSAGTETQPQHF. The CDR3 region has the DNA TGTGCCAGCAGCGCCGGGACCGAAACTCAGCCCCAGCATTTT.

This clonotype was recorded a few times. This sequence joins TRBV5-1 and TRBJ1-2; unclear D gene. Trimming cost V 6 bases and J 2 bases, with 14 bases left between them. The CDR3 runs 14 residues. Germline V gene lookup returns CDR1 SGHRS and CDR2 YFSETQ. CDR3 protein: CASKIQDGNYGYTF. The CDR3 coding sequence is TGCGCCAGCAAGATCCAGGACGGGAACTATGGCTACACCTTC.

The chain combines TRBV20-1 with TRBJ2-4, with TRBD2 identical over 7 bases. Germline trimming cut 5 bases from V and 1 base from J; bases unmatched to any gene: 8. CDR1 and CDR2 (germline): DFQATT, SNEGSKA (reference sequence). The CDR3 is 15 residues long. CDR3 loop: CSAPTSTIAKNIQYF. The CDR3 nucleotides read TGCAGTGCTCCGACTAGCACGATTGCCAAAAACATTCAGTACTTC.

The gene calls are TRBV2 and TRBJ1-1; 9 positions match TRBD1. The ends lost 6 bases at V and 4 bases at J; junction bases unmatched: 9. The CDR3 contains 15 residues. Germline V CDR1 and CDR2: SNHLY, FYNNEI. CDR3 residues: CASRPDRGWSTEAFF. The CDR3 nucleotides read TGTGCCAGCAGGCCGGACAGGGGTTGGAGCACTGAAGCTTTCTTT.

In this sample, this clonotype turned up a few times. The chain uses TRBV7-7 and TRBJ2-3; D tentatively fits TRBD1 or TRBD2 (5 bases each). With 5 bases removed from V and 4 bases from J, the gap between germline ends came to 10 bases. CDR1 SSHAT and CDR2 FNYEAQ come from the germline V gene (reference sequence). CDR3 length: 13 residues. The CDR3 nucleotides are TGTGCCAGCAGCGGGGGTCTCTCAGATACGCAGTATTTT. Protein: CASSGGLSDTQYF. Together with reference TRBV7-7 and TRBJ2-3, the CDR3 gives the full variable domain: GAGVSQSPRYKVTKRGQDVTLRCDPISSHATLYWYQQALGQGPEFLTYFNYEAQPDKSGLPSDRFSAERPEGSISTLTIQRTEQRDSAMYRCASSGGLSDTQYFGPGTRLTVL.

The chain recombines TRBV2 with TRBJ1-2; 9 bases match TRBD1. Germline CDR1 and CDR2: SNHLY and FYNNEI. J gave up 4 bases and V 11 bases, and 8 bases lay outside the gene matches. This CDR3 comprises 13 residues. The CDR3 region is CASTGTGIYGYTF. CDR3 in DNA: TGTGCCTCCACCGGGACAGGGATCTATGGCTACACCTTC.

V gene TRBV6-5 combines with J gene TRBJ2-5; D is ambiguous. V lost 4 bases and J 4 bases, leaving 19 bases between the germline ends. The CDR3 loop spans 16 amino acids. The germline V gene encodes CDR1 MNHEY and CDR2 SVGAGI. CDR3 region: CASSSWTAAVIETQYF. The CDR3 DNA is TGTGCCAGCAGTTCGTGGACCGCCGCCGTGATAGAGACCCAGTACTTC.